The present entry profiles one T cell receptor beta chain with its context. The antigen is unknown. This record belongs to a study of OX40 agonist ivuxolimab in advanced cancers. Study-level results: The authors did not determine the antigen specificity of the expanded peripheral T cells.

The data were produced by immunoSEQ multiplex PCR, yet TCRdb's version contains in-frame clones alone and is incomplete. The table shows 100,000 to 130,000 clones, with 85% to 95% occurring only once. CDR1 is SGHKS and CDR2 is YYEKEE in the germline V gene (reference sequence). V was shortened by 2 bases and J by 4 bases, with 13 bases between the two germline ends. The CDR3 consists of 15 residues. The TCR originated in an adult with an advanced solid tumor such as melanoma, head and neck, liver or kidney cancer. The source was CD4+ or CD8+ T cells sorted from blood, collected in a trial of the OX40 agonist ivuxolimab. The chain carries TRBV5-5 and TRBJ1-3; unclear D gene. The CDR3 region has the DNA TGTGCCAGCAGCTTAGATCAGTTGAAAGGAAACACCATATATTTT. Encoded protein: CASSLDQLKGNTIYF.